A selection of T cell receptor beta chains follows, all from one sample in a study of shared clonotypes between healthy human individuals. The method was immunoSEQ multiplex PCR; TCRdb's version includes in-frame clones alone and lacks a portion of them. The sample includes 2 million to 2.5 million clones, 85% to 95% of them seen just once. Material: naive CD4+ T cells from PBMCs. The receptor set was obtained from a man aged 18 to 30 in good health. Some clones in this sample may be carry-over from other donors' samples. Each CDR3 is given with its conserved first and last residue. The order of the fields is J gene, D gene, clone size, V gene, CDR3 DNA, CDR3 protein. D genes are given only for firm matches. Part of the rows lack a size; the others show once, few, many or a class for expanded clones.

TRBJ1-5 . . TRBV15 TGTGCCACCAGCTCACAGGGCCCGGGGCAGCCCCAGCATTTT CATSSQGPGQPQHF
TRBJ1-6 . . TRBV11-3 TGTGCCAGCAGCCTCAGCACGGATTCACCCCTCCACTTT CASSLSTDSPLHF
TRBJ2-7 TRBD2 . TRBV15 TGTGCCACCAGCAGAGGGGGGACTAGCGTCTACGAGCAGTACTTC CATSRGGTSVYEQYF
TRBJ2-2 . . TRBV6-5 TGTGCCAGCAGTTACTCAGGGGAACCCGGGGAGCTGTTTTTT CASSYSGEPGELFF
TRBJ2-7 . . TRBV9 TGTGCCAGCAGCGTAGGACAGGCCTCGTTCCGACGAACCTTC CASSVGQASFRRTF
TRBJ1-5 . . TRBV30 TGTGCCTCCCTTGGGAGAAATCAGCCCCAGCATTTT CASLGRNQPQHF
TRBJ1-5 . once TRBV19 TGTGCCAGTAGTCCGGACCGTGATCAGCCCCAGCATTTT CASSPDRDQPQHF
TRBJ2-1 . . TRBV5-1 TGCGCCAGCAGCTTGGGAGCTAGACAAGGTTCCAATGAGCAGTTCTTC CASSLGARQGSNEQFF
TRBJ2-3 . . TRBV5-1 TGCGCCAGCAACCCAACATCACCGGGGGGCGGCCAGCAGTATTTT CASNPTSPGGGQQYF
TRBJ2-3 . . TRBV15 TGTGCCACCAGCAGAGCCGATACGCAGTATTTT CATSRADTQYF
TRBJ2-5 . . TRBV6-6 TGTGCCAGCCCCTCAGGGGTGAGGCAGTACTTC CASPSGVRQYF
TRBJ2-7 TRBD1 . TRBV5-1 TGCGCCAGCAGCCGAAGGATAACAGGGGGCGGCTCCTACGAGCAGTACTTC CASSRRITGGGSYEQYF
TRBJ1-2 . once TRBV27 TGTGCCAGCAGTTTTAGGGCAGGTGATGGCTACACCTTC CASSFRAGDGYTF
TRBJ2-1 . . TRBV9 TGTGCCAGCAGCGTAGCGAGTAGCGGAGCCCACAATGAGCAGTTCTTC CASSVASSGAHNEQFF
TRBJ1-5 . few TRBV15 TGTGCCACCAGCAGAGAGGGAAGTCAGCCCCAGCATTTT CATSREGSQPQHF
TRBJ2-1 TRBD2 . TRBV28 TGTGCCAGCATGGTGGGAGGGCCTCTGATTTCGACGCAGTTCTTC CASMVGGPLISTQFF
TRBJ2-7 . . TRBV5-4 TGTGCCAGCAGCATGGAGATGACCTACGAGCAGTACTTC CASSMEMTYEQYF
TRBJ2-3 . once TRBV4-3 TGCGCCAGCAGCCAAGAACGCGGCGGCGGAGGAGATACGCAGTATTTT CASSQERGGGGDTQYF
TRBJ2-7 TRBD2 . TRBV10-3 TGTGCCACCCTCTGGTCTAGCGGTTCTACCTACGAGCAGTACTTC CATLWSSGSTYEQYF
TRBJ1-1 TRBD1 . TRBV6-6 TGTGCCAGCAGACAGGGGGGTTTCAACACTGAAGCTTTCTTT CASRQGGFNTEAFF
TRBJ2-7 . . TRBV28 TGTGCCAGCGGGGGTTCGGACGAGCAGTACTTC CASGGSDEQYF
TRBJ1-2 . . TRBV30 TGTGCCTGGAGTCCCGGACCCAACCAGGGTGGCTACACCTTC CAWSPGPNQGGYTF
TRBJ1-5 . . TRBV5-8 TGTGCCAGCAGCAAAAATCCGGGCATTGAGCCCCAGCATTTT CASSKNPGIEPQHF
TRBJ1-6 TRBD1 . TRBV7-2 TGTGCCAGCAGCCAAGGGACAGGGAACGCCCTGGGTTCACCCCTCCACTTT CASSQGTGNALGSPLHF
TRBJ1-1 TRBD1 . TRBV9 TGTGCCAGCAGCGCCTCGACAGGGTCAGATAAGAGCACTGAAGCTTTCTTT CASSASTGSDKSTEAFF
TRBJ2-5 . . TRBV6-5 TGTGCCAGCACCTTGATGACTTTCACCCAAGAGACCCAGTACTTC CASTLMTFTQETQYF
TRBJ1-2 . . TRBV19 TGTGCCAGTAGTAGGCAGGGAGGAGGCTACACCTTC CASSRQGGGYTF
TRBJ1-3 . . TRBV18 TGTGCCAGCTCACCAGGGCAGATGAACTCTGGAAACACCATATATTTT CASSPGQMNSGNTIYF
TRBJ2-1 . . TRBV30 TGTGCCTGGAGTGTGACAGGCTCCTACAATGAGCAGTTCTTC CAWSVTGSYNEQFF
TRBJ1-2 . once TRBV28 TGTGCCAGCAGCTCCCTATCTGGTGGCTACACCTTC CASSSLSGGYTF
TRBJ1-5 TRBD1 . TRBV7-3 TGTGCCAGCAGCCTACAGGGGGCTGGAAGCAATCAGCCCCAGCATTTT CASSLQGAGSNQPQHF
TRBJ2-5 . . TRBV18 TGTGCCAGCTCACCGGGCAGCCAAGAGACCCAGTACTTC CASSPGSQETQYF
TRBJ2-1 TRBD1 . TRBV9 TGTGCCAGCAGCGTAGTGTCCGGGGGACAGGGGGCCCTAAGCTCCTACAATGAGCAGTTCTTC CASSVVSGGQGALSSYNEQFF
TRBJ1-1 TRBD1 . TRBV5-1 TGCGCCAGCAGCCCAAGACAGGGCATGGACACTGAAGCTTTCTTT CASSPRQGMDTEAFF
TRBJ1-5 . . TRBV28 TGTGCCAGCAGTTCCTACCACTCCTTGGGGCCCCAGCATTTT CASSSYHSLGPQHF
TRBJ2-7 TRBD1 . TRBV2 TGTGCCAGCAGTGGGGGACAGGCGGTCTACGAGCAGTACTTC CASSGGQAVYEQYF
TRBJ1-5 . . TRBV7-9 TGTGCCAGCAGCTTAGACAGTAGCAATCAGCCCCAGCATTTT CASSLDSSNQPQHF
TRBJ1-1 . . TRBV6-6 TGTGCCAGCAGCCCCCCGGGCACTGAAGCTTTCTTT CASSPPGTEAFF
TRBJ2-7 TRBD2 . TRBV14 TGTGCCAGCAGCCTACTAGCGGTGGACTACGAGCAGTACTTC CASSLLAVDYEQYF
TRBJ2-7 . . TRBV6-5 TGTGCCAGCAGGATCGCAGTATCCTACGAGCAGTACTTC CASRIAVSYEQYF
TRBJ2-7 . . TRBV7-2 TGTGCCAGCAGCTTAGGCACTTCAGGGACGAGGGAGCAGTACTTC CASSLGTSGTREQYF
TRBJ1-1 . . TRBV6-4 TGTGCCAGCAAGAACACCTGGAGTTCTGAAGCTTTCTTT CASKNTWSSEAFF
TRBJ1-5 . . TRBV28 TGTGCCAGCAGTACGGGCCTCATACATCAGCCCCAGCATTTT CASSTGLIHQPQHF
TRBJ2-1 TRBD2 . TRBV2 TGTGCCAGCAGACCCCGACTAGCGGGAGGGTACAATGAGCAGTTCTTC CASRPRLAGGYNEQFF
TRBJ2-3 . . TRBV21-1 TGTGCCAGCAGCAAAGGGACTAGCGGGTCGGGGGCAGATACGCAGTATTTT CASSKGTSGSGADTQYF
TRBJ1-4 . . TRBV28 TGTGCCAGCAGTTCACCGGGACTCCCGTACGAAAAACTGTTTTTT CASSSPGLPYEKLFF
TRBJ2-7 . . TRBV6-4 TGTGCCAGCAGCGTTCTCTTAGCGACCGAGGGAGCCTACGAGCAGTACTTC CASSVLLATEGAYEQYF
TRBJ2-7 TRBD2 . TRBV7-9 TGTGCCAGCAGCCCTGGACTAGCGGGGCAAGCCTACGAGCAGTACTTC CASSPGLAGQAYEQYF
TRBJ2-1 . . TRBV28 TGTGCCGGTCAGAAAGAGAATGAGCAGTTCTTC CAGQKENEQFF
TRBJ2-7 TRBD2 . TRBV2 TGTGCCAGGCGGGAGGGCGACGAGCAGTACTTC CARREGDEQYF
TRBJ2-3 . . TRBV15 TGTGCCACCAGCTCCCGGGGGCGGGAGAGGACAGATACGCAGTATTTT CATSSRGRERTDTQYF